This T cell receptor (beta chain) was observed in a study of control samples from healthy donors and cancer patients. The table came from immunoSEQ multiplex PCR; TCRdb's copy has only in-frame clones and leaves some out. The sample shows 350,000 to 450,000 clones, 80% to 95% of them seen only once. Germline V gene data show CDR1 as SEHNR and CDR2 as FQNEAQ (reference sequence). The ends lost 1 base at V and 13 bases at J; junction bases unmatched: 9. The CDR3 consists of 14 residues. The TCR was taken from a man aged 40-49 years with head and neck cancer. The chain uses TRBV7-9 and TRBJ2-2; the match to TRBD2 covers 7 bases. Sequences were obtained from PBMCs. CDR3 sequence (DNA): TGTGCCAGCAGCTTAGGGGGACTACTCGAGCGGCTGTTTTTT. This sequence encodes CASSLGGLLERLFF. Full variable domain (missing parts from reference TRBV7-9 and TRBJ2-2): DTGVSQNPRHKITKRGQNVTFRCDPISEHNRLYWYRQTLGQGPEFLTYFQNEAQLEKSRLLSDRFSAERPKGSFSTLEIQRTEQGDSAMYLCASSLGGLLERLFFGEGSRLTVL.